This T cell receptor beta chain was captured in a study of T cells and Merkel cell carcinoma outcomes. General study findings and limits: Merkel cell carcinoma outcomes were reportedly predicted by repertoire and T-cell density.

As to this clone: What it binds is unknown.

Some clones are missing from TCRdb's copy, which holds only in-frame ones; the method was immunoSEQ multiplex PCR. The table lists approximately 10,000 clones, over 95% of them singletons. The CDR3 is made up of 16 amino acids. V dropped 5 bases and J dropped 3; count of bases not matched to a gene: 12. Germline CDR1 is SEHNR and CDR2 is FQNEAQ (reference sequence). V and J are TRBV7-9 and TRBJ1-1, with TRBD1 identical over 7 bases. This sequence was found in a human donor with Merkel cell carcinoma. Material: tumor tissue from Merkel cell carcinoma. As DNA, the CDR3 is TGTGCCAGCAGCACGGACAGGTCCTATGTGGACACTGAAGCTTTCTTT. Its translation: CASSTDRSYVDTEAFF.